The 26 T cell receptor beta chains reported below all come from one sample, sequenced in a study of blood T cell repertoires in COVID-19. Generated by immunoSEQ multiplex PCR, the TCRdb table keeps only in-frame clones and is missing some. The sample has 200,000 to 250,000 clones; around nine tenths are singletons. Source material: PBMCs or T cells enriched from blood (not recorded which). These receptors all come from a man in his thirties or forties who had recovered from COVID-19.

The CDR3 is CASSVGPQVADTQYF. CDR3 sequence (DNA): TGTGCCAGCAGCGTAGGTCCCCAGGTGGCAGATACGCAGTATTTT. This chain connects TRBV9 to TRBJ2-3; D uncertain. Per germline, CDR1 SGDLS and CDR2 YYNGEE. The length of the CDR3 is 15 residues. V dropped 0 bases and J dropped 4 bases, with 12 bases sitting between them.

Here the CDR3 reads CASSPLTGVYGYTF. CDR3 in DNA: TGTGCCAGCAGTCCCCTTACAGGGGTCTATGGCTACACCTTC. The rearrangement links TRBV27 to TRBJ1-2; 7 nucleotides match TRBD1. The CDR3 is 14 amino acids. The J segment lost 4 bases and the V segment lost 5 bases, leaving 7 bases of the junction unmatched. The germline V gene has CDR1 MNHEY and CDR2 SMNVEV (reference sequence).

This clone has only one observation. V gene TRBV4-2 combines with J gene TRBJ2-1; 7 bases agree with TRBD2. Germline V gene sequence: CDR1 LGHNA, CDR2 YNFKEQ. This CDR3 comprises 14 residues. V trimming: 2 bases; J trimming: 9 bases; junction bases outside the gene matches: 7. The CDR3 DNA reads as TGTGCCAGCAGCCAAACGGAGCGGGGTAGTGAGCAGTTCTTC. Protein sequence: CASSQTERGSEQFF.

The CDR3 protein is CASSQLRDTGYEQYF. The CDR3 DNA is TGTGCCAGCAGCCAACTCCGGGACACCGGATACGAGCAGTACTTC. The V call is TRBV5-6, the J call TRBJ2-7; TRBD1 might be the D (6 bases). This CDR3 is built from 15 residues. V dropped 4 bases and J dropped 4 bases, with 18 bases sitting between them. Germline V gene lookup returns CDR1 SGHDT and CDR2 YYEEEE.

The J gene is TRBJ1-2, the V gene TRBV7-9, with TRBD1 identical over 7 bases. Trimming removed 2 bases from V and 5 bases from J; junction bases left unmatched: 2. CDR1 and CDR2 (germline): SEHNR, FQNEAQ (reference sequence). This CDR3 contains 13 residues. The CDR3, as DNA: TGTGCCAGCAGCTTAACAGGGGAGTATGGCTACACCTTC. Its protein is CASSLTGEYGYTF.

CDR3 DNA sequence: TGTGCCAGCAGCCGAGCCCTTAGCAATCAGCCCCAGCATTTT. It specifies CASSRALSNQPQHF. The chain carries TRBV7-8 and TRBJ1-5; D not resolved. Germline lookup yields CDR1 SGHVS and CDR2 FQNEAQ. This CDR3 is 14 amino acids long. V lost 5 bases and J 0 bases, leaving 8 bases between the germline ends.

The CDR3 nucleotides read TGTGCCTGGGCGCCTCTAGCGGGTTCCTACGAGCAGTACTTC. This sequence encodes CAWAPLAGSYEQYF. The chain couples TRBV30 to TRBJ2-7; 8 bases fit TRBD2. V gave up 5 bases and J gave up 1 base; unmatched junction bases: 7. The CDR3 length is 14 residues. Germline CDR1 GTSNPN, CDR2 SVGIG (reference sequence).

The CDR3 here is CASSSSGGTDTQYF. Here the CDR3 DNA reads TGTGCCAGCAGTTCTAGCGGTGGGACAGATACGCAGTATTTT. The V gene is TRBV6-6, the J gene TRBJ2-3; TRBD2 matches at 7 bases. This CDR3 spans 14 amino acids. Unmatched junction bases numbered 4, after V lost 4 bases and J lost 3 bases. CDR1 MNHNY and CDR2 SVGAGI come from the germline V gene (reference sequence).

The CDR3: CASSPGTGTGEQFF. CDR3 in DNA: TGTGCCAGCAGTCCCGGGACAGGTACCGGCGAGCAGTTCTTC. The V and J genes are TRBV28 and TRBJ2-1; 8 nucleotides align to TRBD1. After removal of 5 bases from V and 10 bases from J, the junction contained 10 bases not matched to a gene. This CDR3 has 14 residues. Germline V gene lookup returns CDR1 MDHEN and CDR2 SYDVKM.

The rearrangement links TRBV25-1 to TRBJ1-2; 11 nucleotides line up with TRBD1. V lost 1 base and J lost 4; bases outside the gene matches: 8. The CDR3 has 17 residues. Per the germline V gene, CDR1 is MGHDK and CDR2 is SYGVNS. CDR3 amino acids: CASSESGQGGRTYGYTF. The CDR3 DNA is TGTGCCAGCAGTGAATCGGGACAGGGGGGCCGTACCTATGGCTACACCTTC.

The rearrangement joins TRBV28 to TRBJ1-1; D uncertain. V lost 1 base and J lost 6, with 15 bases in between. The V gene's germline CDR1 is MDHEN and CDR2 SYDVKM. The CDR3 has 15 amino acids. The CDR3 protein is CASSLLVLAGPEAFF. The CDR3 DNA reads TGTGCCAGCAGTTTATTAGTCCTTGCGGGTCCTGAAGCTTTCTTT.

The chain joins TRBV28 to TRBJ2-1; D is possibly TRBD1 (7 bases). CDR3 size: 15 residues. The germline CDR1 and CDR2 sequences are MDHEN and SYDVKM. Trimming took 7 bases from V and 6 from J, leaving 19 bases between them. CDR3 protein: CASNPRTGGVNEQFF. In DNA form, the CDR3 reads TGTGCCAGCAACCCCCGGACAGGAGGGGTCAATGAGCAGTTCTTC.

In this sample, this clone turned up a few times. This chain links TRBV28 with TRBJ2-7; 10 nucleotides match TRBD1. The CDR3 totals 15 residues. V dropped 6 bases and J dropped 3; count of bases not matched to a gene: 8. The germline V gene encodes CDR1 MDHEN and CDR2 SYDVKM. The CDR3 sequence is CASSSPGTGDYEQYF. The CDR3 nucleotides read TGTGCCAGCAGCTCCCCCGGGACAGGGGACTACGAGCAGTACTTC. Full variable domain (rest looked up from reference TRBV28 and TRBJ2-7): DVKVTQSSRYLVKRTGEKVFLECVQDMDHENMFWYRQDPGLGLRLIYFSYDVKMKEKGDIPEGYSVSREKKERFSLILESASTNQTSMYLCASSSPGTGDYEQYFGPGTRLTVT.

This sequence joins TRBV3-1 (or the pseudogene TRBV3-2) and TRBJ1-2, with unresolved D. This CDR3 region has 14 residues. Per germline, CDR1 LGHDT and CDR2 YNNKEL (reference sequence). V was cut by 3 bases and J by 6 bases, with 14 bases left in between. CDR3 sequence (DNA): TGTGCCAGCAGCCAGGGGAGAGGGAGGGATGGCTACACCTTC. This codes for CASSQGRGRDGYTF.

This rearrangement joins TRBV2 to TRBJ1-1; 8 bases match TRBD1. Trimming cost V 8 bases and J 0 bases; bases outside gene matches: 2. The CDR3 has 13 amino acids. CDR1 is SNHLY, CDR2 FYNNEI, per germline. The CDR3, as DNA: TGTGCCAGCCGGGACAGGTTGAACACTGAAGCTTTCTTT. It translates to CASRDRLNTEAFF.

This chain connects TRBV29-1 to TRBJ2-7; the match to TRBD2 covers 10 bases. V shed 7 bases and J 3 bases; nucleotides not matched to a gene: 15. CDR3 size: 16 residues. The germline CDR1 and CDR2 sequences are SQVTM and ANQGSEA. The CDR3 sequence: CSGVLGLASGSYEQYF. CDR3 DNA sequence: TGCAGCGGGGTTCTTGGCCTGGCTAGCGGGAGCTACGAGCAGTACTTC.

The gene calls are TRBV7-9 and TRBJ1-2; D not certain. Germline V gene data show CDR1 as SEHNR and CDR2 as FQNEAQ (reference sequence). CDR3 length: 13 residues. The V and J ends lost 1 base and 5 bases respectively, with 8 bases between them. For the CDR3, the DNA is TGTGCCAGCAGCTTAGTAGCCCCGTATGGCTACACCTTC. Protein product: CASSLVAPYGYTF.

This clone was counted once. The chain combines TRBV20-1 with TRBJ1-3, with D uncertain. The CDR3 has 13 residues. V was trimmed by 3 bases and J by 4 bases, leaving 10 bases between them. CDR1 is DFQATT, CDR2 SNEGSKA, per germline (reference sequence). The CDR3 protein is CSASPGTGNTIYF. The CDR3 DNA is TGCAGTGCTAGTCCCGGTACCGGAAACACCATATATTTT.

J is TRBJ2-1 and V is TRBV12-3 or TRBV12-4; D not certain. CDR3 length: 12 residues. Trimming took 3 bases from V and 7 from J, leaving 7 bases between them. The CDR3 bases are TGTGCCAGCAGTTTTCCCGAGAATGAGCAGTTCTTC. As protein: CASSFPENEQFF.

The chain is built from TRBV3-1 (or the pseudogene TRBV3-2) and TRBJ2-7; no clear D. The V gene lost 1 base and the J gene lost 7 bases, with 8 bases spanning the gap. The germline CDR1 and CDR2 sequences are LGHDT and YNNKEL (reference sequence). This CDR3 has 12 amino acids. The CDR3 is CASSQVPIEQYF. In nucleotides, the CDR3 is TGTGCCAGCAGCCAAGTCCCTATTGAGCAGTACTTC.

This chain joins TRBV6-5 and TRBJ1-2; tentative D call: TRBD1 (6 bases). The CDR3 is 14 amino acids. Trimming pared 6 bases from V and 5 bases from J, leaving 16 bases between. Per germline, CDR1 MNHEY and CDR2 SVGAGI. CDR3 nucleotides: TGTGCCAGCAGCCCGGGGGGGCGTAGGTATGGCTACACCTTC. Translated: CASSPGGRRYGYTF.

The rearrangement links TRBV5-1 to TRBJ1-5, with D possibly being TRBD1 (6 bases). Germline assignment: CDR1 SGHRS and CDR2 YFSETQ. Trimming stripped 0 bases from V and 3 bases from J, with 10 bases between. The CDR3 runs to 15 residues. The CDR3 region has the DNA TGCGCCAGCAGCTTGGGGCAGGGGAACAATCAGCCCCAGCATTTT. Encoded protein: CASSLGQGNNQPQHF.

The chain uses TRBV5-4 and TRBJ2-7; a weak D match, TRBD1 (5 bases). Per germline, CDR1 SGHNT and CDR2 YYREEE (reference sequence). With 0 bases removed from V and 2 bases from J, the gap between germline ends came to 12 bases. CDR3 size: 15 residues. The chain's CDR3 is CASSLAGSRAYEQYF. The CDR3 region has the DNA TGTGCCAGCAGCTTGGCCGGTAGCAGGGCCTACGAGCAGTACTTC.

In DNA, the CDR3 is TGCAGTGCTAGCAACGTTCGGGGGCAGTTCTTC. Protein sequence: CSASNVRGQFF. This rearrangement joins TRBV20-1 to TRBJ2-1; D might be TRBD2 (5 bases). CDR3 length equals 11 residues. Trimming took 3 bases from V and 12 from J, leaving 12 bases between them. CDR1 and CDR2 from the germline V gene are DFQATT and SNEGSKA (reference sequence).

The rearrangement joins TRBV10-3 to TRBJ2-5, with D possibly matching TRBD2 (6 bases). Looked up from germline, CDR1 is ENHRY and CDR2 is SYGVKD. There are 14 residues in the CDR3. Trimming shortened V by 7 bases and J by 5 bases, and 17 bases separated the two germline ends. Written as DNA, the CDR3 is TGTGCCATCATGGAGGGGACCAGCGGGGAGACCCAGTACTTC. Protein sequence: CAIMEGTSGETQYF.

This clone has a handful of counts. The chain joins TRBV18 to TRBJ1-6, with 7 bases lining up with TRBD1. The CDR3 runs 18 residues. Looked up from germline, CDR1 is KGHSH and CDR2 is LQKENI. The ends lost 6 bases at V and 0 bases at J; junction bases unmatched: 11. The CDR3 here is CASSLIADRRSYNSPLHF. The DNA for the CDR3 is TGTGCCAGCTCCCTCATCGCGGACAGGCGCTCCTATAATTCACCCCTCCACTTT.